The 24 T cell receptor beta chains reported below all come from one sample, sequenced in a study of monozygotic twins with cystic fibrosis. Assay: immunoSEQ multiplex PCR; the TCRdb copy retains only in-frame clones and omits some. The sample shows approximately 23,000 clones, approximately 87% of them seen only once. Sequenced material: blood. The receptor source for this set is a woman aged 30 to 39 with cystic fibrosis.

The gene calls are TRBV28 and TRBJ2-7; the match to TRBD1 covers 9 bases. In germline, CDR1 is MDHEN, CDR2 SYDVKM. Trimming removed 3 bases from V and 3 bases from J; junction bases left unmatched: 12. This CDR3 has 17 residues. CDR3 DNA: TGTGCCAGCAGTTTGATGGGACAAGGGACAGGGTTCTACGAGCAGTACTTC. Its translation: CASSLMGQGTGFYEQYF.

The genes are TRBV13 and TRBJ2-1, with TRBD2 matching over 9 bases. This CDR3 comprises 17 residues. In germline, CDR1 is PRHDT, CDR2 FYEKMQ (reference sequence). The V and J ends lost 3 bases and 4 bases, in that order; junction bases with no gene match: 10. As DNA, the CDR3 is TGTGCCAGCAGCTTGCTTGCGGGGGGGACCCGTTACAATGAGCAGTTCTTC. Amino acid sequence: CASSLLAGGTRYNEQFF.

CDR3 sequence (DNA): TGTGCCAGCAGCTTTTCACTAGCGGGGGGGCAGGATGAGCAGTTCTTC. Encoded protein: CASSFSLAGGQDEQFF. J is TRBJ2-1 and V is TRBV7-8; 13 bases align to TRBD2. Germline CDR1 SGHVS, CDR2 FQNEAQ. The V segment lost 3 bases and the J segment 8 bases; nucleotides outside the gene matches: 7. CDR3 length: 16 amino acids. The whole variable domain, remainder taken from reference TRBV7-8 and TRBJ2-1, is GAGVSQSPRYKVAKRGQDVALRCDPISGHVSLFWYQQALGQGPEFLTYFQNEAQLDKSGLPSDRFFAERPEGSVSTLKIQRTQQEDSAVYLCASSFSLAGGQDEQFFGPGTRLTVL.

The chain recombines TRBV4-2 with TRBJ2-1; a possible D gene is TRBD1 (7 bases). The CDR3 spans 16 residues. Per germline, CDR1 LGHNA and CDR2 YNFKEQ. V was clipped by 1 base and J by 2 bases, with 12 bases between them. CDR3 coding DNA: TGTGCCAGCAGCCAAGTGCAGGGGGGCGCCTACAATGAGCAGTTCTTC. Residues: CASSQVQGGAYNEQFF.

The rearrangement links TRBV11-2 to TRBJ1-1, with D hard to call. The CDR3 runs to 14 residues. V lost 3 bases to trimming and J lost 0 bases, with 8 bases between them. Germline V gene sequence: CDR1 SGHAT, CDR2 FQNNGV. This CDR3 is CASSFNMVNTEAFF. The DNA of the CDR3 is TGTGCCAGCAGCTTCAATATGGTGAACACTGAAGCTTTCTTT.

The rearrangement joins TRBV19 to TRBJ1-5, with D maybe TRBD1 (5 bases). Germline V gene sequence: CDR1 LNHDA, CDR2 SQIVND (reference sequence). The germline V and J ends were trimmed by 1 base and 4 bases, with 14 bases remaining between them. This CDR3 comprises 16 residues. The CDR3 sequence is CASSIAPGQGNQPQHF. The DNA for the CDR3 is TGTGCCAGTAGTATAGCTCCCGGGCAGGGTAATCAGCCCCAGCATTTT. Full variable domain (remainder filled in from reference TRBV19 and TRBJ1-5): DGGITQSPKYLFRKEGQNVTLSCEQNLNHDAMYWYRQDPGQGLRLIYYSQIVNDFQKGDIAEGYSVSREKKESFPLTVTSAQKNPTAFYLCASSIAPGQGNQPQHFGDGTRLSIL.

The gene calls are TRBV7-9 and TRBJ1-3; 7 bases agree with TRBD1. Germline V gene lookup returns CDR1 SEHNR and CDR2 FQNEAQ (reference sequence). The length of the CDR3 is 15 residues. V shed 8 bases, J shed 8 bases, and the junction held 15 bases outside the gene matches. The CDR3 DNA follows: TGTGCCAGCGCCCTACCCTTAGACAGGGTTGACACCATATATTTT. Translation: CASALPLDRVDTIYF.

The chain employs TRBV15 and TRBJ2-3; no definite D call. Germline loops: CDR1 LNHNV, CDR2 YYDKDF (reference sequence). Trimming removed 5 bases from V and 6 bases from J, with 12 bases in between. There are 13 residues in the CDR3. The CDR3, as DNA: TGTGCCACCAGCCCGGAAGGGTTTGATACGCAGTATTTT. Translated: CATSPEGFDTQYF.

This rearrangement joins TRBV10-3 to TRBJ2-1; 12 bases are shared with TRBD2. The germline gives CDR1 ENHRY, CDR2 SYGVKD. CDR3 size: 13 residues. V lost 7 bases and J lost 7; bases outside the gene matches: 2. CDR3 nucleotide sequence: TGTGCCATCACCGGACTAGCGGGGAATGAGCAGTTCTTC. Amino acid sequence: CAITGLAGNEQFF.

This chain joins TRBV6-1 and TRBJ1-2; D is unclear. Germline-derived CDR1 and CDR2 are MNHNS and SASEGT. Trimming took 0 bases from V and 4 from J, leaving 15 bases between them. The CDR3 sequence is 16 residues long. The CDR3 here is CASSEASNTLIYGYTF. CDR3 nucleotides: TGTGCCAGCAGTGAAGCGTCGAACACTCTTATCTATGGCTACACCTTC.

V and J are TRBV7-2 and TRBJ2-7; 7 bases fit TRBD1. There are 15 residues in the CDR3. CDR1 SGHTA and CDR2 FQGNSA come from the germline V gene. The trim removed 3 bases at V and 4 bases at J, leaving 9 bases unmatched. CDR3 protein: CASSFHLTGLYEQYF. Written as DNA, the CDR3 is TGTGCCAGCAGCTTCCATCTGACAGGGTTATACGAGCAGTACTTC.

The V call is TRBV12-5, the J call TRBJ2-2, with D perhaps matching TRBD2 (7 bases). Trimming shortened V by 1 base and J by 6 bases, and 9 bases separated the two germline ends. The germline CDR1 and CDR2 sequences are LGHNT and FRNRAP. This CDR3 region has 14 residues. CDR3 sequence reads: CASGLGGGSGELFF. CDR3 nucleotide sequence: TGTGCTAGTGGTTTGGGCGGGGGCTCCGGGGAGCTGTTTTTT.

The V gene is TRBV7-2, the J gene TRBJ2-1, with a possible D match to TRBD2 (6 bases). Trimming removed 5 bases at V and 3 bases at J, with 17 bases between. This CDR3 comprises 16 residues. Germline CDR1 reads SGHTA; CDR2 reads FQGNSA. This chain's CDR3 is CASSRRWRGYYNEQFF. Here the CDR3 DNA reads TGTGCCAGCAGCCGACGGTGGCGGGGCTACTACAATGAGCAGTTCTTC. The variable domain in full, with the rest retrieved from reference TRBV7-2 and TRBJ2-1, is GAGVSQSPSNKVTEKGKDVELRCDPISGHTALYWYRQSLGQGLEFLIYFQGNSAPDKSGLPSDRFSAERTGGSVSTLTIQRTQQEDSAVYLCASSRRWRGYYNEQFFGPGTRLTVL.

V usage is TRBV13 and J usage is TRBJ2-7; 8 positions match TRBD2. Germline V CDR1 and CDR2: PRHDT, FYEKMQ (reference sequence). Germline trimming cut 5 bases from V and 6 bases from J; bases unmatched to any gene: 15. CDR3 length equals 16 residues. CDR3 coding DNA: TGTGCCAGCAGCCCGAGCGCGGGACTAGATATCGGCGAGCAGTACTTC. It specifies CASSPSAGLDIGEQYF. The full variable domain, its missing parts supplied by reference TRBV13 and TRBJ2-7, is AAGVIQSPRHLIKEKRETATLKCYPIPRHDTVYWYQQGPGQDPQFLISFYEKMQSDKGSIPDRFSAQQFSDYHSELNMSSLELGDSALYFCASSPSAGLDIGEQYFGPGTRLTVT.

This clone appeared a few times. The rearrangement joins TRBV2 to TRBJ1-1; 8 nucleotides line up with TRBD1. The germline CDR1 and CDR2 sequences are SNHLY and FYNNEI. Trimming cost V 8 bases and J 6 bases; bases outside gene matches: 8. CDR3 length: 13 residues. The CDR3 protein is CASGRGQEAEAFF. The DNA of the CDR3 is TGTGCCAGCGGGAGGGGACAGGAGGCTGAAGCTTTCTTT.

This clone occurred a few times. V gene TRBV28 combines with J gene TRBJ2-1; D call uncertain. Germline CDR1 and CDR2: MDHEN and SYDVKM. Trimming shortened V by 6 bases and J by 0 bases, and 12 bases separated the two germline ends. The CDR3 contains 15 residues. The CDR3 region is CASRPLLDSYNEQFF. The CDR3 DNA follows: TGTGCCAGCAGGCCCCTCTTAGACTCCTACAATGAGCAGTTCTTC.

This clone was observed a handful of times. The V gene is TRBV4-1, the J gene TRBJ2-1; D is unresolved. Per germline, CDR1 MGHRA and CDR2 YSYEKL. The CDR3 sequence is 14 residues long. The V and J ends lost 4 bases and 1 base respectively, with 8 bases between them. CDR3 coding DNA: TGCGCCAGCAGCCGGACGCAATCCTACAATGAGCAGTTCTTC. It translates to CASSRTQSYNEQFF.

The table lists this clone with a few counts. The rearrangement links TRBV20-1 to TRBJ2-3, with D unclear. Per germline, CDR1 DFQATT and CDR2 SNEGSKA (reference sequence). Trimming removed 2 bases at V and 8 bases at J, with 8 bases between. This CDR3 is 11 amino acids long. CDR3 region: CSARRKGTQYF. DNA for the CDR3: TGCAGTGCTAGAAGAAAGGGTACGCAGTATTTT.

DNA for the CDR3: TGTGCCAGCAGTCCACAGGGGGTTCGGGCCAACGTCCTGACTTTC. It specifies CASSPQGVRANVLTF. V is TRBV27 and J is TRBJ2-6; 8 bases are a match to TRBD1. Germline V CDR1 and CDR2: MNHEY, SMNVEV (reference sequence). CDR3 size: 15 residues. V dropped 5 bases and J dropped 5; count of bases not matched to a gene: 5. Supplemented by reference TRBV27 and TRBJ2-6, the full variable domain reads EAQVTQNPRYLITVTGKKLTVTCSQNMNHEYMSWYRQDPGLGLRQIYYSMNVEVTDKGDVPEGYKVSRKEKRNFPLILESPSPNQTSLYFCASSPQGVRANVLTFGAGSRLTVL.

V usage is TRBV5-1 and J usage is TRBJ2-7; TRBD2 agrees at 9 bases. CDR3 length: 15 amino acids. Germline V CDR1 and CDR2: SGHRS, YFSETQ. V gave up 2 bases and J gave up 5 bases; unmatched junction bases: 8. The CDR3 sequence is CASSLVGGGAHEQYF. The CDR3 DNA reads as TGCGCCAGCAGCTTAGTCGGCGGGGGGGCCCACGAGCAGTACTTC. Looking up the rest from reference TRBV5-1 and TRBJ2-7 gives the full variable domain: KAGVTQTPRYLIKTRGQQVTLSCSPISGHRSVSWYQQTPGQGLQFLFEYFSETQRNKGNFPGRFSGRQFSNSRSEMNVSTLELGDSALYLCASSLVGGGAHEQYFGPGTRLTVT.

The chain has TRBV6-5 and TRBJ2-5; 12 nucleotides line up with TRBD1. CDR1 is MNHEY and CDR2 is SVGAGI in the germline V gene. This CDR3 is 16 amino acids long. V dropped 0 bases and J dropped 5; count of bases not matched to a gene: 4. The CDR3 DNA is TGTGCCAGCAGTTACTCGGGACAGGGGGCGTCGGAGACCCAGTACTTC. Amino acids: CASSYSGQGASETQYF.

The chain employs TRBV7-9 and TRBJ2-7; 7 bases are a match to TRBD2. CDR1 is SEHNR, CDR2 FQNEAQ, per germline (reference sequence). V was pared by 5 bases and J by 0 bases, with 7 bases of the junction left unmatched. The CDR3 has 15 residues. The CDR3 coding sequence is TGTGCCAGCAGCCCCGCACGCGGGGGCTCCTACGAGCAGTACTTC. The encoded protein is CASSPARGGSYEQYF.

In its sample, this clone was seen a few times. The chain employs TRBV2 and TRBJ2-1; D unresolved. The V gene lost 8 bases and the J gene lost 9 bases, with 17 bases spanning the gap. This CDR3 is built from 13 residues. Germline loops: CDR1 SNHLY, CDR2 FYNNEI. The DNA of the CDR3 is TGTGCCAGCTTATTCCGGCCACAAAGTGAGCAGTTCTTC. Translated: CASLFRPQSEQFF.

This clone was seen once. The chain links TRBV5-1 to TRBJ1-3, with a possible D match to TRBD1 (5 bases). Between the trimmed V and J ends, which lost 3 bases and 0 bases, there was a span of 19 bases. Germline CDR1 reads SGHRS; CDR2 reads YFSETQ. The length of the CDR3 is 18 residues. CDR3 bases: TGCGCCAGCAGCTCCGATCCGGGACTTCCGTTCTCTGGAAACACCATATATTTT. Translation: CASSSDPGLPFSGNTIYF.